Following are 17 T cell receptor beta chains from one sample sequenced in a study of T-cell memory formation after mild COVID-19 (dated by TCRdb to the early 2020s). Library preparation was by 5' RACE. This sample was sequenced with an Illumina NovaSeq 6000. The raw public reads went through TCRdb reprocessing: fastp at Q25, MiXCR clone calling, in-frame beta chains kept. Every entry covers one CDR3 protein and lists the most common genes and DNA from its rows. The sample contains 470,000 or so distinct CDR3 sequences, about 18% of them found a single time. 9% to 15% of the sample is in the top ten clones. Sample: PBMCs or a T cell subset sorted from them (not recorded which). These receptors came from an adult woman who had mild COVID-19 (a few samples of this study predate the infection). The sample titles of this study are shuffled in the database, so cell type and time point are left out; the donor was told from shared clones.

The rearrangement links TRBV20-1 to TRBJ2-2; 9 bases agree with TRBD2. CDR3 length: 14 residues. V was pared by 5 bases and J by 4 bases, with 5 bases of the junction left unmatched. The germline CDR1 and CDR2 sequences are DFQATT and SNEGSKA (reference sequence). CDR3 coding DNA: TGCAGTGCTGGAAGCGGGAGGAGCACCGGGGAGCTGTTTTTT. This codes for CSAGSGRSTGELFF.

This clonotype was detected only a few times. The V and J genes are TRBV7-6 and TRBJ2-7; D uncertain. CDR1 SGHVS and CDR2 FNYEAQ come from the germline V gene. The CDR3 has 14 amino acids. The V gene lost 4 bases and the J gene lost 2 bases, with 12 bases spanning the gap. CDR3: CASSSRTYPYEQYF. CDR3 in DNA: TGTGCCAGCAGCTCCCGGACGTACCCCTACGAGCAGTACTTC.

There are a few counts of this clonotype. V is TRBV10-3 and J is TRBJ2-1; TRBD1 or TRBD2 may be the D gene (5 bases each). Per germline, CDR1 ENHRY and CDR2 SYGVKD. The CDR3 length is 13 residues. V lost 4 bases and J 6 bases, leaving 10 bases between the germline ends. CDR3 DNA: TGTGCCATCAGTGCCAGGGACGGCAATGAGCAGTTCTTC. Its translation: CAISARDGNEQFF.

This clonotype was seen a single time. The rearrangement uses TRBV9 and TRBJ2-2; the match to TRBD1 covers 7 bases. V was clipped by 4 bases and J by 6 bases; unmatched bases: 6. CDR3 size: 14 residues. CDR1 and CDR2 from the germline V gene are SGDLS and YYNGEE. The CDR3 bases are TGTGCCAGCAGCACCTCAGGGGGACCCGGGGAGCTGTTTTTT. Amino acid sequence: CASSTSGGPGELFF.

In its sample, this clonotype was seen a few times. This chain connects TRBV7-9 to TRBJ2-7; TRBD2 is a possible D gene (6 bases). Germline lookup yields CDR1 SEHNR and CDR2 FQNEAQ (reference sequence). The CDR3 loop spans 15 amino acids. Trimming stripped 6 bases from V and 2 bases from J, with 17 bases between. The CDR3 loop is CASSQTLAATYEQYF. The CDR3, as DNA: TGTGCCAGCAGTCAGACACTAGCTGCCACCTACGAGCAGTACTTC.

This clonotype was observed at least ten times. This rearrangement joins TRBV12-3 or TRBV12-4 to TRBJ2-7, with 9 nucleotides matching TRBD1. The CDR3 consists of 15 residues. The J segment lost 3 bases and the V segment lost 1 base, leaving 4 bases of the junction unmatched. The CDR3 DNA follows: TGTGCCAGCAGTTTAGGGGGGACAGGGCTCTACGAGCAGTACTTC. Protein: CASSLGGTGLYEQYF.

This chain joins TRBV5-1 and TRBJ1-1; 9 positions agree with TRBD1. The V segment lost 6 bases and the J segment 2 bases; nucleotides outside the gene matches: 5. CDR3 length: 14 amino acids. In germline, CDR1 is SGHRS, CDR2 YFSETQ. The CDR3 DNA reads TGCGCCAGCAAGACAGGGGGTTTTAACACTGAAGCTTTCTTT. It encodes CASKTGGFNTEAFF.

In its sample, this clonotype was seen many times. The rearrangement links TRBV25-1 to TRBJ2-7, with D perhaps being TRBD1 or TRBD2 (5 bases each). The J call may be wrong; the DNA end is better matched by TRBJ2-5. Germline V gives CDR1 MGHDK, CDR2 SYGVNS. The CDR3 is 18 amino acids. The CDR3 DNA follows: TGTGCCAGCAGTGAACCCGGGCCTACGACGGGGCGCCCTACGACCCAGTACTTC. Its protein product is CASSEPGPTTGRPTTQYF.

Here the CDR3 reads CSVEGFTDNEQFF. The CDR3 bases are TGCAGCGTTGAAGGGTTTACAGACAATGAGCAGTTCTTC. The rearrangement joins TRBV29-1 to TRBJ2-1; D gene unclear. Trimming left V 1 base short and J 5 bases short, with 9 bases between. Per the germline V gene, CDR1 is SQVTM and CDR2 is ANQGSEA. CDR3 length: 13 residues.

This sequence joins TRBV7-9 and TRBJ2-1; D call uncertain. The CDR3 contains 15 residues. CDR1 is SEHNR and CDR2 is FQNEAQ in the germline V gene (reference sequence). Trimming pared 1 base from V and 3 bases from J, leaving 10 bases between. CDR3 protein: CASSLGTVLYNEQFF. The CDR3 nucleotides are TGTGCCAGCAGCTTAGGGACCGTGCTCTACAATGAGCAGTTCTTC.

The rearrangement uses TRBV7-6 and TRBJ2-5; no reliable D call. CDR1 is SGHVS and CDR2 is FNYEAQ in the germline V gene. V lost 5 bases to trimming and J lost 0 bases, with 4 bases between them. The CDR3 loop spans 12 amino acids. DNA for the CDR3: TGTGCCAGCAGCCCGGACCAAGAGACCCAGTACTTC. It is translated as CASSPDQETQYF.

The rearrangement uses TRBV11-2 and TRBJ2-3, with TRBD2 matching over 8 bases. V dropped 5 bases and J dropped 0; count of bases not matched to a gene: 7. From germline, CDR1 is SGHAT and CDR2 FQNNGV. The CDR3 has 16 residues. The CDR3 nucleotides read TGTGCCAGCAGCGCACAGCAGCGGGGGAGCACAGATACGCAGTATTTT. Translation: CASSAQQRGSTDTQYF.

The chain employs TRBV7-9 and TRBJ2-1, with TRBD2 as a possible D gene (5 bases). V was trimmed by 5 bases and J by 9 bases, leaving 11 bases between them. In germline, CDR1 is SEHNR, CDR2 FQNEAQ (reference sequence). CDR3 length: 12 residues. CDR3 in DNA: TGTGCCAGCAGCCCTCGAGAGGGTGAGCAGTTCTTC. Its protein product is CASSPREGEQFF.

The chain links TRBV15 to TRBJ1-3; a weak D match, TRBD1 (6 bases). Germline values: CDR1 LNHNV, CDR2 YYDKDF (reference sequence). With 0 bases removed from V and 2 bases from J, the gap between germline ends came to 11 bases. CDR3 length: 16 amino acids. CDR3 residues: CATSRDGGAAGNTIYF. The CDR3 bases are TGTGCCACCAGCAGAGATGGGGGCGCGGCTGGAAACACCATATATTTT.

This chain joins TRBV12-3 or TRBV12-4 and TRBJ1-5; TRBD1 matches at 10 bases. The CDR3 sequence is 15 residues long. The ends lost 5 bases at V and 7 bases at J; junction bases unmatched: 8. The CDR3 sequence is CASSPPGQGHQPQHF. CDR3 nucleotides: TGTGCCAGCAGTCCACCGGGACAGGGGCACCAGCCCCAGCATTTT.

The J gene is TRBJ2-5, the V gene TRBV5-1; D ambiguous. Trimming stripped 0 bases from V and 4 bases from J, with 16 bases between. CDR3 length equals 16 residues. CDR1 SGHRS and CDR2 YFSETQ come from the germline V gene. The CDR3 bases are TGCGCCAGCAGCTTGGCCCCAGTTACAACCCCAGAGACCCAGTACTTC. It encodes CASSLAPVTTPETQYF.

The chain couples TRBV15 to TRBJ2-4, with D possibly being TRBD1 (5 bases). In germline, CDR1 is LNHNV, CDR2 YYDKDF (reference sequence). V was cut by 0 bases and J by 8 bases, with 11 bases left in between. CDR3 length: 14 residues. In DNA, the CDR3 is TGTGCCACCAGCAGAGATGCAGGGCTGGACATTCAGTACTTC. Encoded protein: CATSRDAGLDIQYF.